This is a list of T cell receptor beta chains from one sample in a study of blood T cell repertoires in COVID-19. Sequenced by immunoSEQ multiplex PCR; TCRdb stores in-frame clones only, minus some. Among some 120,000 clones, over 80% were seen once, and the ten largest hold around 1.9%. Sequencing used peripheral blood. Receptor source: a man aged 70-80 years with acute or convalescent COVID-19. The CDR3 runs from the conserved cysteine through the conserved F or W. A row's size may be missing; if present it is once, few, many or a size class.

CASSWGRDTEAFF . TRBJ1-1 TRBV28
CATSPAGNGYTF once TRBJ1-2 TRBV24-1
CATSEAGTGAGGYGYTF few TRBJ1-2 TRBV24-1
CASSYSGHPRDYGYTF . TRBJ1-2 TRBV6-5
CASSLIITGVTDTQYF . TRBJ2-3 TRBV4-1
CASSPGTPQETQYF . TRBJ2-5 TRBV18
CASSYSGQVYVYEQYF few TRBJ2-7 TRBV6-6
CASSPPTGGEATNEKLFF . TRBJ1-4 TRBV7-9
CASSENSQSSGNTIYF . TRBJ1-3 TRBV6-1
CATSDDSYGYTF once TRBJ1-2 TRBV24-1
CASRGDRGWYGYTF . TRBJ1-2 TRBV25-1
CASSPGTGLYEQYF . TRBJ2-7 TRBV18
CASSDSPGNSPLHF few TRBJ1-6 TRBV6-4
CASSDGSGQGDEKLFF . TRBJ1-4 TRBV2
CASSLGATEAFF . TRBJ1-1 TRBV11-2
CSASRQGYEQYF few TRBJ2-7 TRBV20-1
CASTGWDTQYF once TRBJ2-3 TRBV28
CASSPYRGSGELFF few TRBJ2-2 TRBV18
CASTGNRAGNTIYF . TRBJ1-3 TRBV2
CATSASTGQNEKLFF . TRBJ1-4 TRBV15
CASSRDRVSHEQYF . TRBJ2-7 TRBV11-3
CASRGQGASSPLHF . TRBJ1-6 TRBV6-5
CASSHGNGNEQYF . TRBJ2-7 TRBV6-5
CASSPWGQGRYEQYF . TRBJ2-7 TRBV18
CASSPGTGPGGYTF . TRBJ1-2 TRBV18
CASSERGAFGTGNSPLHF . TRBJ1-6 TRBV2
CASSWTGGQPQHF . TRBJ1-5 TRBV2
CSAKGAGSTPF . TRBJ1-2 TRBV20-1
CAISDGGRGQRTYGYTF . TRBJ1-2 TRBV10-3